This entry lists 24 T cell receptor beta chains sequenced from one sample in a study of graft-versus-host responses after intestinal transplantation. Data came from immunoSEQ multiplex PCR; TCRdb stores just in-frame clones and leaves some out. In the table there are about 7,400 clones, under 40% of which are singletons. The sequences come from alloreactive CD4+ T cells from a mixed lymphocyte reaction culture, collected before transplantation. Indicated subset: CFSE-low proliferating T cells sorted from approximately 6-day pre-transplant mixed lymphocyte reaction (GvH or HvG direction). These receptor sequences come from a human patient who was an organ donor for intestinal transplantation.

This chain joins TRBV27 and TRBJ2-7, with 13 bases identical to TRBD2. V lost 4 bases and J lost 7; bases outside the gene matches: 10. The length of the CDR3 is 16 residues. Germline CDR1 MNHEY, CDR2 SMNVEV (reference sequence). This CDR3 is CASSYSRPGLAGEQYF. DNA of the CDR3: TGTGCCAGCAGTTACTCGCGCCCGGGACTAGCGGGAGAGCAGTACTTC.

J is TRBJ2-7 and V is TRBV5-1; 8 bases agree with TRBD1. Trimming cost V 5 bases and J 5 bases; bases outside gene matches: 9. The CDR3 spans 14 residues. In germline, CDR1 is SGHRS, CDR2 YFSETQ. In nucleotides, the CDR3 is TGCGCCAGCAGTCCCGTGGACAGGGCCCACGAGCAGTACTTC. Translated, it gives CASSPVDRAHEQYF.

The chain uses TRBV7-9 and TRBJ2-5; 8 bases align to TRBD2. From germline, CDR1 is SEHNR and CDR2 FQNEAQ (reference sequence). The CDR3 is 13 amino acids. The junction had 9 bases not matched to a gene; V was cut back by 10 bases and J by 5 bases. Here the CDR3 DNA reads TGTGCCACTAGCGGGCAAGGGAGGGAGACCCAGTACTTC. This sequence encodes CATSGQGRETQYF. Full variable domain (outside the CDR3, taken from reference TRBV7-9 and TRBJ2-5): DTGVSQNPRHKITKRGQNVTFRCDPISEHNRLYWYRQTLGQGPEFLTYFQNEAQLEKSRLLSDRFSAERPKGSFSTLEIQRTEQGDSAMYLCATSGQGRETQYFGPGTRLLVL.

This chain connects TRBV4-3 to TRBJ2-5; D might be TRBD2 (5 bases). CDR1 and CDR2 (germline): LGHNA, YSLEER. The CDR3 spans 14 residues. V was trimmed by 2 bases and J by 4 bases, leaving 11 bases between them. CDR3 amino acids: CASSQTPGRETQYF. For the CDR3, the DNA is TGCGCCAGCAGCCAAACCCCGGGGAGAGAGACCCAGTACTTC.

The gene calls are TRBV5-6 and TRBJ2-3; 12 bases map to TRBD2. V was clipped by 4 bases and J by 6 bases; unmatched bases: 3. Germline loops: CDR1 SGHDT, CDR2 YYEEEE. The CDR3 spans 14 residues. CDR3 nucleotide sequence: TGTGCCAGCAGCCGCGGACTAGCGGGGGATACGCAGTATTTT. Translation gives CASSRGLAGDTQYF.

This clone was observed a few times. The J gene is TRBJ2-7, the V gene TRBV11-2, with D perhaps TRBD2 (6 bases). Looked up from germline, CDR1 is SGHAT and CDR2 is FQNNGV. V was cut by 6 bases and J by 4 bases, with 13 bases left in between. CDR3 size: 13 residues. The CDR3 loop is CASRPVAGYEQYF. For the CDR3, the DNA is TGTGCCAGCAGGCCCGTCGCGGGGTACGAGCAGTACTTC.

The table lists this clone with a few counts. The gene calls are TRBV11-3 and TRBJ2-2; the match to TRBD1 covers 7 bases. This CDR3 spans 14 amino acids. The junction had 6 bases not matched to a gene; V was cut back by 5 bases and J by 6 bases. From germline, CDR1 is SGHNT and CDR2 YENEEA. CDR3 loop: CASSLGGHAGELFF. CDR3 nucleotide sequence: TGTGCCAGCAGCCTAGGGGGCCATGCCGGGGAGCTGTTTTTT.

Relative to its sample, this clone is medium-sized (0.01 to 0.1%). The chain uses TRBV5-5 and TRBJ2-5, with a possible D match to TRBD1 (5 bases). Between the trimmed V and J ends, which lost 0 bases and 5 bases, there was a span of 11 bases. Germline lookup yields CDR1 SGHKS and CDR2 YYEKEE (reference sequence). This CDR3 spans 14 amino acids. The CDR3: CASSLELGRETQYF. CDR3 sequence (DNA): TGTGCCAGCAGCTTGGAGTTGGGGCGGGAGACCCAGTACTTC.

The rearrangement joins TRBV4-2 to TRBJ2-7, with 8 bases matching TRBD2. The CDR3 has 16 amino acids. V was pared by 5 bases and J by 3 bases, with 12 bases of the junction left unmatched. CDR1 and CDR2 (germline): LGHNA, YNFKEQ. CDR3 coding DNA: TGTGCCAGCAGCAGACCCGGGACTAGGGGTTTCTACGAGCAGTACTTC. Translated: CASSRPGTRGFYEQYF.

The chain couples TRBV5-1 to TRBJ2-7, with 7 bases fitting TRBD1. Trimming cost V 5 bases and J 0 bases; bases outside gene matches: 5. The V gene's germline CDR1 is SGHRS and CDR2 YFSETQ. This CDR3 is built from 14 residues. CDR3 sequence reads: CASSRDSTSYEQYF. The CDR3 DNA reads as TGCGCCAGCAGTAGGGACAGTACCTCCTACGAGCAGTACTTC.

This clone is categorized as medium-sized (0.01 to 0.1%). V gene TRBV6-5 combines with J gene TRBJ1-1, with D possibly being TRBD1 (5 bases). The CDR3 is 13 amino acids. CDR1 is MNHEY and CDR2 is SVGAGI in the germline V gene. V lost 3 bases to trimming and J lost 3 bases, with 8 bases between them. The CDR3 spells CASSYSRDTEAFF. Here the CDR3 DNA reads TGTGCCAGCAGTTATAGCAGGGACACTGAAGCTTTCTTT.

This clone was counted between two and nine times. The chain joins TRBV5-8 to TRBJ1-5, with 7 bases fitting TRBD1. Per germline, CDR1 SGHTS and CDR2 YDEGEE. The V and J ends lost 6 bases and 6 bases, in that order; junction bases with no gene match: 9. The CDR3 spans 14 residues. CDR3 sequence: CASNKGAPSQPQHF. The CDR3 DNA reads TGTGCCAGCAATAAGGGGGCGCCAAGTCAGCCCCAGCATTTT.

This clone has just a few counts. The genes are TRBV6-6 and TRBJ1-1; D is unresolved. CDR1 is MNHNY, CDR2 SVGAGI, per germline (reference sequence). V lost 0 bases, J lost 3 bases, and 8 bases lay in between. This CDR3 comprises 14 residues. The DNA of the CDR3 is TGTGCCAGCAGTTACTCGAACAGACACACTGAAGCTTTCTTT. Translation gives CASSYSNRHTEAFF.

V usage is TRBV2 and J usage is TRBJ2-7; no firm D call. CDR1 is SNHLY and CDR2 is FYNNEI in the germline V gene. The CDR3 covers 15 residues. Trimming removed 1 base from V and 0 bases from J, with 10 bases in between. DNA of the CDR3: TGTGCCAGCAGTGAAGACCTTGCCGGCTCCTACGAGCAGTACTTC. Its translation: CASSEDLAGSYEQYF. Looking up the rest from reference TRBV2 and TRBJ2-7 gives the full variable domain: EPEVTQTPSHQVTQMGQEVILRCVPISNHLYFYWYRQILGQKVEFLVSFYNNEISEKSEIFDDQFSVERPDGSNFTLKIRSTKLEDSAMYFCASSEDLAGSYEQYFGPGTRLTVT.

The rearrangement joins TRBV5-1 to TRBJ1-2; no definite D call. Germline loops: CDR1 SGHRS, CDR2 YFSETQ. V was shortened by 1 base and J by 5 bases, with 18 bases between the two germline ends. The CDR3 is 16 residues long. As DNA, the CDR3 is TGCGCCAGCAGCTTGCGAGCGGTGAATCGGGAGTATGGCTACACCTTC. Translated: CASSLRAVNREYGYTF.

The chain carries TRBV28 and TRBJ1-5, with a possible D match to TRBD1 (5 bases). Trimming pared 3 bases from V and 6 bases from J, leaving 6 bases between. Germline V lookup: CDR1 MDHEN, CDR2 SYDVKM. The CDR3 spans 12 residues. CDR3 loop: CASSLGGQPQHF. CDR3 in DNA: TGTGCCAGCAGTTTGGGGGGTCAGCCCCAGCATTTT.

The chain has TRBV7-9 and TRBJ2-3, with a possible D match to TRBD2 (6 bases). The CDR3 loop spans 15 amino acids. Trimming left V 2 bases short and J 6 bases short, with 15 bases between. Germline-derived CDR1 and CDR2 are SEHNR and FQNEAQ (reference sequence). CDR3 DNA sequence: TGTGCCAGCAGCTTAAGGGAGACTAGGCGGGATACGCAGTATTTT. Protein: CASSLRETRRDTQYF.

Sample share makes this clone medium-sized. This chain joins TRBV7-2 and TRBJ1-4; 9 bases agree with TRBD1. Germline-derived CDR1 and CDR2 are SGHTA and FQGNSA. CDR3 length: 15 residues. V trimming: 1 base; J trimming: 8 bases; junction bases outside the gene matches: 5. CDR3 coding DNA: TGTGCCAGCAGCTTAGGGGACAGGGCTTGGGAAAAACTGTTTTTT. This translates into CASSLGDRAWEKLFF.

Comment on this clone: This sample includes further DNA sequences coding for the same CDR3. V usage is TRBV11-2 and J usage is TRBJ2-7; perhaps TRBD1 as D (5 bases). Germline-derived CDR1 and CDR2 are SGHAT and FQNNGV. The CDR3 extends over 15 amino acids. V was clipped by 3 bases and J by 0 bases, with 12 bases between them. The CDR3: CASSFYPTVSYEQYF. The CDR3 nucleotides are TGTGCCAGCAGCTTCTATCCGACAGTCTCCTACGAGCAGTACTTC.

This clone appeared a few times. The chain uses TRBV7-6 and TRBJ2-7; 13 nucleotides agree with TRBD2. Germline values: CDR1 SGHVS, CDR2 FNYEAQ. The CDR3 consists of 13 residues. The V gene end was trimmed by 4 bases and the J gene end by 6 bases; junction bases not matched to a gene: 0. CDR3 sequence (DNA): TGTGCCAGCAGCTGGACTAGCGGGAGCGAGCAGTACTTC. Translating it yields CASSWTSGSEQYF.

This clone was seen only a few times. The chain couples TRBV7-9 to TRBJ2-1, with D perhaps matching TRBD2 (6 bases). With 5 bases removed from V and 8 bases from J, the gap between germline ends came to 16 bases. Germline V gene data show CDR1 as SEHNR and CDR2 as FQNEAQ (reference sequence). The CDR3 totals 14 residues. The CDR3 here is CASSLTSLTDEQFF. CDR3 bases: TGTGCCAGCAGCCTTACTAGCCTGACGGATGAGCAGTTCTTC.

This clone has just a few counts. V gene TRBV28 combines with J gene TRBJ2-7, with 10 nucleotides matching TRBD2. The CDR3 extends over 14 amino acids. Germline V lookup: CDR1 MDHEN, CDR2 SYDVKM. With V trimmed by 2 bases and J by 2 bases, 0 bases remained unmatched. CDR3 in DNA: TGTGCCAGCAGTTTACTAGCGGGAGCCTACGAGCAGTACTTC. It is translated as CASSLLAGAYEQYF.

This clone has only a few counts. CDR3 residues: CASSPRPGAGEQYF. As DNA, the CDR3 is TGTGCCAGCTCACCAAGGCCAGGGGCGGGCGAGCAGTACTTC. The V call is TRBV18, the J call TRBJ2-7; D might be TRBD1 (6 bases). Germline lookup yields CDR1 KGHSH and CDR2 LQKENI. Trimming removed 2 bases at V and 6 bases at J, with 14 bases between. The CDR3 contains 14 residues.

The chain joins TRBV30 to TRBJ1-3; tentatively, D is TRBD1 (6 bases). CDR1 GTSNPN and CDR2 SVGIG come from the germline V gene (reference sequence). The CDR3 contains 17 residues. V was cut by 0 bases and J by 0 bases, with 15 bases left in between. The CDR3 region is CAWSVWGRGSSGNTIYF. CDR3 coding DNA: TGTGCCTGGAGTGTATGGGGAAGGGGGAGCTCTGGAAACACCATATATTTT.